Here is one TCR beta chain with its context. This entry comes from a study of blood T cell repertoires in COVID-19. Background on the study: PBMCs, B-cell-depleted T cells, or T cells were the source of the cDNA or gDNA that made up the material.

Authors' methods: Amplification with reference gene primers provided the estimates of nucleated cell counts. TCRdb's table, derived via immunoSEQ multiplex PCR, lists solely in-frame clones and lacks some. V and J calls and clone size are given by that table; D and trimming were obtained from the DNA. The sample records fewer than 350,000 clones, approximately 92% being singletons. J gave up 8 bases and V 6 bases, and 8 bases lay outside the gene matches. The germline V gene has CDR1 MDHEN and CDR2 SYDVKM. The CDR3 runs to 15 residues. Patients in Seattle were enrolled during active infection, then followed longitudinally.

Sequencing was performed on peripheral blood. This rearrangement joins TRBV28 to TRBJ2-1, with TRBD2 matching 12 bases. This clonotype was obtained from a woman in her 30s with COVID-19, enrolled during active disease. The DNA for the CDR3 is TGTGCCAGCAGCCCGCGGACTAGCGGGGACTATGAGCAGTTCTTC. It is translated as CASSPRTSGDYEQFF.